Sequencing of this T cell receptor beta chain was carried out in a study of blood T cell repertoires in COVID-19. Study in general: Collection of acute and convalescent COVID-19 samples took place in the United States, Italy and Spain.

Original methodology: Quantification of nucleated cells was approximated via reference gene primer amplification. The repertoire was sequenced with immunoSEQ multiplex PCR; TCRdb's copy has only in-frame clones and lacks some. V, J and clone size are those of that table, while D and trimming were read from the DNA. The repertoire has 200,000 or so clones, about 85% of them found once; the top ten carry roughly 18%. V gave up 3 bases and J gave up 4 bases; unmatched junction bases: 7. Per germline, CDR1 SGHTA and CDR2 FQGNSA. This CDR3 has 16 amino acids. The material sequenced was peripheral blood. This rearrangement joins TRBV7-2 to TRBJ2-1, with 9 nucleotides matching TRBD2. The TCR comes from a person between 65 and 80 years old with COVID-19, enrolled during active disease. The CDR3 protein is CASSFLMTSGYNEQFF. For the CDR3, the DNA is TGTGCCAGCAGCTTTTTAATGACTAGCGGATACAATGAGCAGTTCTTC.